The 17 T cell receptor beta chains in this list originate from one sample, sequenced in a study of Ad26.COV2.S vaccination and SARS-CoV-2 variants. Only in-frame clones appear in the TCRdb table, and some are missing; sequencing was by immunoSEQ multiplex PCR. The sample has approximately 500,000 clones; roughly 89% are singletons. The treatment is: around 19 received Ad26.COV2.S at low or high dose, single or two shots; 5 received placebo; per-sample allocation not given. Day 63 following the first vaccine or placebo injection was when the samples were taken. This specimen was peripheral blood, taken in a trial of Ad26.COV2.S vaccine versus placebo. The receptor set was obtained from a person between 18 and 59 years old who received the Ad26.COV2.S COVID-19 vaccine or a placebo.

The chain employs TRBV28 and TRBJ2-5; D is unclear. Germline-derived CDR1 and CDR2 are MDHEN and SYDVKM. V gave up 6 bases and J gave up 6 bases, with 14 bases separating them. The CDR3 is 13 residues long. CDR3 sequence reads: CASRPVVLQTQYF. The CDR3 coding sequence is TGTGCCAGCAGACCAGTGGTGCTACAGACCCAGTACTTC.

Turning to this clone: Other nucleotide sequences in the sample specify the same CDR3. The V gene is TRBV19, the J gene TRBJ2-7, with D uncertain. V lost 6 bases and J lost 4, with 7 bases in between. The CDR3 loop spans 11 amino acids. Germline CDR1 LNHDA, CDR2 SQIVND (reference sequence). This chain's CDR3 is CASSLGYEQYF. The CDR3 bases are TGTGCCAGTAGCCTAGGTTACGAGCAGTACTTC.

The chain is built from TRBV7-8 and TRBJ2-1; a possible D gene is TRBD2 (5 bases). This CDR3 has 15 residues. V was trimmed by 6 bases and J by 0 bases, leaving 12 bases between them. The germline gives CDR1 SGHVS, CDR2 FQNEAQ. This CDR3 is CASSARGNSYNEQFF. The CDR3 DNA follows: TGTGCCAGCAGTGCTCGGGGTAACTCCTACAATGAGCAGTTCTTC.

This sequence joins TRBV11-2 and TRBJ2-1; D is unclear. There are 14 residues in the CDR3. V was trimmed by 5 bases and J by 0 bases, leaving 8 bases between them. CDR1 is SGHAT and CDR2 is FQNNGV in the germline V gene. The CDR3 DNA sequence: TGTGCCAGCAGCCCTGACTCCTCCTACAATGAGCAGTTCTTC. Amino acid sequence: CASSPDSSYNEQFF.

This clone was observed a single time. V gene TRBV30 combines with J gene TRBJ2-4; 9 nucleotides match TRBD2. The V segment lost 1 base and the J segment 8 bases; nucleotides outside the gene matches: 3. Germline V gene lookup returns CDR1 GTSNPN and CDR2 SVGIG (reference sequence). The CDR3 is 13 amino acids. The CDR3 region has the DNA TGTGCCTGGAGTGCTAGCGGGAAGGACATTCAGTACTTC. Protein: CAWSASGKDIQYF.

This chain uses TRBV18 with TRBJ1-1; D unclear. In germline, CDR1 is KGHSH, CDR2 LQKENI. V dropped 0 bases and J dropped 10 bases, with 12 bases sitting between them. There are 13 residues in the CDR3. The CDR3 spells CASSPPKGWGAFF. The CDR3 coding sequence is TGTGCCAGCTCACCACCAAAAGGTTGGGGAGCTTTCTTT.

This clone was found a few times. This chain uses TRBV5-6 with TRBJ2-3, with 11 bases fitting TRBD2. Germline CDR1 reads SGHDT; CDR2 reads YYEEEE. The CDR3 has 16 amino acids. Trimming at V came to 2 bases and at J to 2 bases, leaving 4 bases not matched to a gene. CDR3 nucleotides: TGTGCCAGCAGCTTTGTAGCGGGAGGGTTCACAGATACGCAGTATTTT. This encodes CASSFVAGGFTDTQYF.

The rearrangement uses TRBV7-3 and TRBJ2-1, with 9 bases lining up with TRBD2. Germline lookup yields CDR1 SGHTA and CDR2 FQGTGA. J gave up 4 bases and V 4 bases, and 8 bases lay outside the gene matches. The CDR3 runs 16 residues. The CDR3 loop reads CASSSGIAGAYNEQFF. The CDR3 DNA reads as TGTGCCAGCAGCTCCGGGATAGCGGGAGCTTACAATGAGCAGTTCTTC.

This chain joins TRBV28 and TRBJ1-4; maybe TRBD1 (5 bases). The germline V and J ends were trimmed by 1 base and 10 bases, with 7 bases remaining between them. There are 12 residues in the CDR3. In germline, CDR1 is MDHEN, CDR2 SYDVKM. DNA for the CDR3: TGTGCCAGCAGTTTATTCGGGACAAAACTGTTTTTT. Its translation: CASSLFGTKLFF.

The chain combines TRBV7-3 with TRBJ2-1; no clear D. Trimming shortened V by 2 bases and J by 10 bases, and 9 bases separated the two germline ends. The V gene's germline CDR1 is SGHTA and CDR2 FQGTGA. This CDR3 is built from 12 residues. CDR3 residues: CASSLPRREQFF. CDR3 nucleotide sequence: TGTGCCAGCAGCTTACCCCGAAGGGAGCAGTTCTTC.

The CDR3 DNA reads TGTGCCAGCAGCCTACCGACTAGCGGGAATGAGCAGTTCTTC. It codes for CASSLPTSGNEQFF. The gene calls are TRBV7-9 and TRBJ2-1, with 10 nucleotides matching TRBD2. Per germline, CDR1 SEHNR and CDR2 FQNEAQ (reference sequence). The CDR3 has 14 residues. V lost 5 bases to trimming and J lost 7 bases; unmatched junction nucleotides: 5. The full variable domain, in which reference TRBV7-9 and TRBJ2-1 provide the parts outside the CDR3, is DTGVSQNPRHKITKRGQNVTFRCDPISEHNRLYWYRQTLGQGPEFLTYFQNEAQLEKSRLLSDRFSAERPKGSFSTLEIQRTEQGDSAMYLCASSLPTSGNEQFFGPGTRLTVL.

The chain is built from TRBV6-6 and TRBJ1-5; D is uncertain. The CDR3 totals 13 residues. The V end lost 6 bases, the J end lost 7 bases, and 13 bases lay between the germline ends. From germline, CDR1 is MNHNY and CDR2 SVGAGI (reference sequence). This CDR3 is CASRGFSGQPQHF. The DNA of the CDR3 is TGTGCCAGCAGGGGCTTCTCGGGGCAGCCCCAGCATTTT.

V is TRBV7-2 and J is TRBJ1-1; TRBD1 agrees at 12 bases. CDR1 and CDR2 from the germline V gene are SGHTA and FQGNSA. This CDR3 has 17 residues. V lost 5 bases to trimming and J lost 5 bases; unmatched junction nucleotides: 12. The CDR3 DNA reads as TGTGCCAGCAGCGGTCCCGGGACAGGGGGCGGGGGAACTGAAGCTTTCTTT. Its translation: CASSGPGTGGGGTEAFF.

The chain links TRBV2 to TRBJ2-1; D could derive from TRBD1 or TRBD2 (5 bases each). In germline, CDR1 is SNHLY, CDR2 FYNNEI. V was pared by 4 bases and J by 2 bases, with 9 bases between. This CDR3 region has 14 residues. The CDR3 DNA reads TGTGCCAGCAGTGGGGACGGAACCTACAATGAGCAGTTCTTC. Translated: CASSGDGTYNEQFF.

This chain uses TRBV4-1 with TRBJ2-7; D not resolved. Between the trimmed V and J ends, which lost 4 bases and 9 bases, there was a span of 10 bases. The CDR3 covers 11 residues. Per the germline V gene, CDR1 is MGHRA and CDR2 is YSYEKL. CDR3 DNA sequence: TGCGCCAGCAGCCGGTACGGTCGGCAGTACTTC. Translating it yields CASSRYGRQYF.

The count of this clone is one. J is TRBJ1-1 and V is TRBV6-6, with TRBD1 as a possible D gene (6 bases). CDR3 length: 15 residues. V was trimmed by 5 bases and J by 0 bases, leaving 13 bases between them. CDR1 is MNHNY and CDR2 is SVGAGI in the germline V gene (reference sequence). CDR3 DNA: TGTGCCAGCAGTACCCCGGGGGCGGTGAACACTGAAGCTTTCTTT. Protein: CASSTPGAVNTEAFF.

This clone appeared a single time. The rearrangement links TRBV28 to TRBJ1-1; no clear D gene. V was clipped by 1 base and J by 4 bases, with 13 bases between them. This CDR3 comprises 15 residues. CDR1 is MDHEN, CDR2 SYDVKM, per germline. CDR3 DNA sequence: TGTGCCAGCAGTTTATCCCGAAACAAGGTCACTGAAGCTTTCTTT. It specifies CASSLSRNKVTEAFF.